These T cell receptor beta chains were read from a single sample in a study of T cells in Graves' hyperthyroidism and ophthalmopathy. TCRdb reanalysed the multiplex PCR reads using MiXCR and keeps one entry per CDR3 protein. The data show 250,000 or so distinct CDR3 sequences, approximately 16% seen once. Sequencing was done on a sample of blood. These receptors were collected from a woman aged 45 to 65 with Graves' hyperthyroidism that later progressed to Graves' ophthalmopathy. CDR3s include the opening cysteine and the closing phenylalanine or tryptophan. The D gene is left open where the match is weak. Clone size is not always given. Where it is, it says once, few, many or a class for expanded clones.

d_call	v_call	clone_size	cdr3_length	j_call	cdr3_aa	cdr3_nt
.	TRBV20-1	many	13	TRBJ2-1	CSAEGGPRNEQFF	TGCAGTGCCGAGGGAGGCCCGCGGAATGAGCAGTTCTTC
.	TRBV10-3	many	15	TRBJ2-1	CAISEMLREDNEQFF	TGTGCCATCAGTGAGATGTTGCGGGAAGACAATGAGCAGTTCTTC
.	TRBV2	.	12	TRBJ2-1	CASSLAGGRWFF	TGTGCCAGCAGTCTGGCCGGGGGCCGTTGGTTCTTC
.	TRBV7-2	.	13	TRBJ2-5	CASSSVGGETQYF	TGTGCCAGCAGCTCCGTTGGGGGCGAGACCCAGTACTTC
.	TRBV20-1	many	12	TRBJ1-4	CSVTRRGEKLFF	TGCAGCGTGACACGGAGGGGTGAAAAACTGTTTTTT
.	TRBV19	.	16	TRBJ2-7	CASSIRLTGNSYEQYF	TGTGCCAGTAGTATACGTCTGACAGGCAACTCCTACGAGCAGTACTTC
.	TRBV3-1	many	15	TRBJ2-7	CASSHSSTSSYEQYF	TGTGCCAGCAGCCATTCTAGCACCTCCTCCTACGAGCAGTACTTC
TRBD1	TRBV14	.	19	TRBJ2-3	CASSQGIRSTGANTDTQYF	TGTGCCAGCAGCCAAGGGATACGATCGACAGGGGCGAACACAGATACGCAGTATTTT
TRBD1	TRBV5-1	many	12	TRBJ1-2	CASSIQGSGYTF	TGCGCCAGCAGCATACAGGGGAGCGGCTACACCTTC
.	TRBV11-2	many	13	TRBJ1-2	CASSQTPREGYTF	TGTGCCAGCAGTCAGACCCCTCGAGAAGGCTACACCTTC
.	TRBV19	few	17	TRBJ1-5	CASSIDLTSLGDQPQHF	TGTGCCAGTAGTATAGACCTGACAAGCCTTGGCGATCAGCCCCAGCATTTT
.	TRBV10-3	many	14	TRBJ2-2	CAISEPGRRGELFF	TGTGCCATCAGTGAGCCGGGACGTAGAGGGGAGCTGTTTTTT
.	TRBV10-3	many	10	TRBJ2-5	CAIGGETQYF	TGTGCCATCGGAGGAGAGACCCAGTACTTC
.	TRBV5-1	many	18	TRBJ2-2	CASSPGGGTQRGTGELFF	TGCGCCAGCAGCCCTGGAGGCGGGACTCAAAGGGGCACCGGGGAGCTGTTTTTT
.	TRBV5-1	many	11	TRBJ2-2	CASSWTGELFF	TGCGCCAGCAGCTGGACCGGGGAGCTGTTTTTT
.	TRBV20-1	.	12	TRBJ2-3	CSAPSPTDTQYF	TGCAGTGCTCCATCCCCTACAGATACGCAGTATTTT
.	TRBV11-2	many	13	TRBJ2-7	CASSLDRRAEQYF	TGTGCCAGCAGCTTAGATAGGAGGGCCGAGCAGTACTTC
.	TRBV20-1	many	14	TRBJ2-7	CSARDPRNPYEQYF	TGCAGTGCTAGAGACCCTCGGAACCCCTACGAGCAGTACTTC
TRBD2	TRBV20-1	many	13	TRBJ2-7	CSAPGLEPYEQYF	TGCAGTGCCCCGGGACTAGAACCCTACGAGCAGTACTTC
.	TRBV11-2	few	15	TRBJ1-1	CASSSPLGRNTEAFF	TGTGCCAGCAGCTCCCCATTAGGGAGGAACACTGAAGCTTTCTTT
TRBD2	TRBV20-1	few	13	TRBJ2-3	CSGLAEITDTQYF	TGCAGTGGACTAGCGGAGATCACAGATACGCAGTATTTT
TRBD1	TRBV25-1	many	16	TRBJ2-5	CASSEYLAGGQETQYF	TGTGCCAGCAGTGAATATTTGGCAGGGGGCCAAGAGACCCAGTACTTC
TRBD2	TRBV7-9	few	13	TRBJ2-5	CASRIAGLGTQYF	TGTGCCAGCAGGATAGCGGGGTTGGGGACCCAGTACTTC
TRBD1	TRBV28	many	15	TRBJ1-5	CATRGTVYSNQPQHF	TGTGCCACCCGAGGGACAGTTTATAGCAATCAGCCCCAGCATTTT
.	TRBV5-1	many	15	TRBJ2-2	CATQEGRSNTGELFF	TGCGCCACCCAGGAGGGGAGGTCGAACACCGGGGAGCTGTTTTTT
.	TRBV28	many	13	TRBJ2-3	CASTTPSRDTQYF	TGTGCCAGCACCACTCCCTCTAGGGATACGCAGTATTTT
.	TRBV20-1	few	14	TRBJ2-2	CSARKDQNTGELFF	TGCAGTGCTAGAAAAGACCAGAACACCGGGGAGCTGTTTTTT
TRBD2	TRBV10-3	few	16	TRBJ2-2	CAISGMAGGRTGELFF	TGTGCCATCAGTGGTATGGCGGGAGGGCGAACCGGGGAGCTGTTTTTT
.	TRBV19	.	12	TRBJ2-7	CASSISRDKQYF	TGTGCCAGTAGTATTTCCAGGGACAAGCAGTACTTC
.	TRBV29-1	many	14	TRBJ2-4	CSVEAPGLKNIQYF	TGCAGCGTTGAAGCCCCGGGCCTGAAAAACATTCAGTACTTC
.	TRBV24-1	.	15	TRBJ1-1	CATSDTRRGDTEAFF	TGTGCCACCAGTGATACCCGCCGGGGAGACACTGAAGCTTTCTTT
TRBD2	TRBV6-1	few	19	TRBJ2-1	CASSERAALAGGPSEEQFF	TGTGCCAGCAGTGAAAGGGCAGCCTTAGCGGGAGGGCCTAGTGAGGAGCAGTTCTTC
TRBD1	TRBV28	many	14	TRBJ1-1	CASSRPGQSTEAFF	TGTGCCAGCAGTCGACCGGGACAGTCCACTGAAGCTTTCTTT
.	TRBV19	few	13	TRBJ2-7	CASSISIVYEQYF	TGTGCCAGTAGTATCAGCATAGTCTACGAGCAGTACTTC
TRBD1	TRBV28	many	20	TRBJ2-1	CASSSQGTVPEALSYNEQFF	TGTGCCAGCAGTTCACAGGGGACCGTCCCGGAGGCCCTCTCCTACAATGAGCAGTTCTTC
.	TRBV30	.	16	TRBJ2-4	CAWSVGRTIAKNIQYF	TGTGCCTGGAGTGTGGGGCGGACTATAGCCAAAAACATTCAGTACTTC